This TCR beta chain was retrieved from a study of T cells in Graves' hyperthyroidism and ophthalmopathy. Study conclusions and caveats: Peripheral blood also featured most of the thyroid clonotypes expanded above 0.001.

The V end was cut by 4 bases, the J end by 5 bases, with 7 bases between. The CDR3 is 11 residues long. Germline values: CDR1 SGHRS, CDR2 YFSETQ. Remarks on this clonotype: As yet, its antigen is unknown.

RNA transcripts served as the template for amplifying TCR beta CDR3 regions. HTBI primers were used for first-round RT-PCR of the TCR CDR3. TCRdb re-called the multiplex PCR reads with MiXCR, one entry per CDR3 protein. The table lists around 620,000 distinct CDR3 sequences, 14% of them singletons, with over 6% in the top ten. Duration under 3 months, a NOSPECS grade of at least 4, and a Clinical Activity Score of at least 3 characterized the ophthalmopathy patients. Patients were excluded for uncontrolled infection, other autoimmune disease, pregnancy or lactation. The diagnostic basis comprised clinical symptoms, serum thyroxine and TRAb, thyroid ultrasound and orbital computed tomography.

The sample consisted of blood. The chain has TRBV5-1 and TRBJ2-7; D is unclear. This TCR came from a woman aged 18-29 years with Graves' ophthalmopathy. The CDR3 here is CASSARNEQYF. The CDR3 DNA is TGCGCCAGCAGCGCCCGAAACGAGCAGTACTTC.